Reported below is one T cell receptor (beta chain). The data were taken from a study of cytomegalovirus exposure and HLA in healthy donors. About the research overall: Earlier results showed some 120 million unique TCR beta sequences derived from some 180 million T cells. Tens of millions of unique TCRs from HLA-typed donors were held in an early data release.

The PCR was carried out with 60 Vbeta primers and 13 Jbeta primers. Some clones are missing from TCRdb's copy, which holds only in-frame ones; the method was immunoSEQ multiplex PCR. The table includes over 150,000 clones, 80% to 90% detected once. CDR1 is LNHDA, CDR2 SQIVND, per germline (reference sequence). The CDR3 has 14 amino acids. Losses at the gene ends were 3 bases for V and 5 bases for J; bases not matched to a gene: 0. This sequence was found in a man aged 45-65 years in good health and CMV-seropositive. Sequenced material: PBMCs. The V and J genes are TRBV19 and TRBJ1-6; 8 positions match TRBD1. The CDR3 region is CASSMDRDNSPLHF. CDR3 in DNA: TGTGCCAGTAGTATGGACAGGGATAATTCACCCCTCCACTTT.